This paragraph reports one T cell receptor (beta chain). The antigen is not known. This table comes from immunoSEQ multiplex PCR, and its TCRdb copy is limited to in-frame clones, with some not included. The sample carries some 90,000 clones, about 90% recorded once. The data originate from a study of T cell responses to AZD1222 COVID-19 vaccine. Points from the study as a whole: Baseline serology detected seropositivity in only five to seven AZD1222 recipients. The study found Spike-specific TCR breadth and depth rose after two AZD1222 doses. Spike regions recognized by vaccine-associated CD4 TCRs spanned the protein, led by 160-218 and 743-854. Unmutated variant regions are reportedly the target of nearly half of TCRs that are spike-specific.

Germline trimming cut 4 bases from V and 6 bases from J; bases unmatched to any gene: 17. This CDR3 has 18 amino acids. From germline, CDR1 is SGHNT and CDR2 YYREEE (reference sequence). The clonotype was recovered from an adult in good health. This specimen consisted of peripheral blood, obtained on day 0 of AZD1222 vaccination. The chain has TRBV5-4 and TRBJ2-3, with 10 bases that match TRBD2. The DNA of the CDR3 is TGTGCCAGCAGCGAACAGCCGGCGAGCGGGAGGGCCTTTGATACGCAGTATTTT. It codes for CASSEQPASGRAFDTQYF.